A selection of T cell receptor beta chains follows, all from one sample in a study of T cells in localized non-small cell lung cancer. Using immunoSEQ multiplex PCR, the repertoire was profiled, and TCRdb retains in-frame clones only, with some absent. The data hold about 2,900 clones, with 35% to 40% observed a single time. Sequenced here: lung tumor tissue, sampled before any cancer treatment. These receptors originate from a male donor aged 60 or over with stage I squamous cell lung carcinoma. Both conserved end residues are part of each CDR3. D genes are given only for firm matches. The size entry is marked missing in some rows and otherwise reads once, few, many or a size class.

j_call v_call clone_size d_call cdr3_aa cdr3_nt
TRBJ1-5 TRBV19 once TRBD1 CASSAGYRGNQPQHF TGTGCCAGTAGTGCGGGTTACAGGGGTAATCAGCCCCAGCATTTT
TRBJ2-7 TRBV29-1 once TRBD1 CSVDLGDRGPEQYF TGCAGCGTCGACCTCGGGGACAGGGGGCCCGAGCAGTACTTC
TRBJ2-7 TRBV11-3 few - CASSSGLDPYEQYF TGTGCCAGCAGCTCCGGACTGGACCCCTACGAGCAGTACTTC
TRBJ2-2 TRBV2 - - CASSSLIGDTGELFF TGTGCCAGCAGTAGCCTAATCGGGGACACCGGGGAGCTGTTTTTT
TRBJ1-1 TRBV29-1 - - CSVDGGDTEAFF TGCAGCGTTGACGGGGGGGACACTGAAGCTTTCTTT
TRBJ1-3 TRBV4-1 few - CASSQPSGLGNTIYF TGCGCCAGCAGCCAACCTTCAGGACTTGGAAACACCATATATTTT
TRBJ2-1 TRBV6-8 - TRBD1 CASSAQGEYNEQFF TGTGCCAGCAGTGCACAGGGGGAGTACAATGAGCAGTTCTTC
TRBJ2-7 TRBV11-3 few TRBD1 CASSLQGPGQGAYEQYF TGTGCCAGCAGCTTACAGGGCCCGGGACAGGGGGCTTACGAGCAGTACTTC
TRBJ1-1 TRBV1 - - CASTPGGLNTEAFF TGCGCCAGCACCCCCGGGGGATTGAACACTGAAGCTTTCTTT
TRBJ1-2 TRBV9 medium-sized - CASSTGQMPMDGYTF TGTGCCAGCAGCACCGGACAGATGCCTATGGACGGCTACACCTTC
TRBJ2-3 TRBV7-4 few TRBD2 CASSVADSGRRDTQYF TGTGCCAGCAGCGTAGCTGATAGCGGGAGACGAGATACGCAGTATTTT
TRBJ2-7 TRBV6-8 - - CASSSRRVYYEQYF TGTGCCAGCAGTTCCCGGCGCGTCTACTACGAGCAGTACTTC
TRBJ2-2 TRBV25-1 - TRBD2 CASSEIGQGGTGELFF TGTGCCAGCAGTGAAATAGGGCAGGGAGGGACCGGGGAGCTGTTTTTT
TRBJ1-1 TRBV9 - - CASSVGPNTEAFF TGTGCCAGCAGCGTAGGCCCGAACACTGAAGCTTTCTTT
TRBJ2-7 TRBV6-8 medium-sized TRBD1 CASHYRDRGYEQYF TGTGCCAGTCACTACCGTGACAGGGGGTACGAGCAGTACTTC
TRBJ2-5 TRBV9 few - CASTARPETQYF TGTGCCAGCACGGCCCGGCCGGAGACCCAGTACTTC
TRBJ2-3 TRBV11-3 - - CASSSGSRRTDTQYF TGTGCCAGCAGCAGCGGGTCAAGGCGCACAGATACGCAGTATTTT
TRBJ2-7 TRBV11-3 - TRBD2 CASSLLIAGANRYEQYF TGTGCCAGCAGCTTGTTAATAGCGGGAGCGAACCGGTACGAGCAGTACTTC
TRBJ2-2 TRBV6-8 - TRBD1 CASSTPTGDPGELFF TGTGCCAGCAGTACCCCGACAGGGGACCCCGGGGAGCTGTTTTTT
TRBJ2-6 TRBV11-3 few - CASSSGLPGANVLTF TGTGCCAGCAGCTCGGGACTCCCTGGGGCCAACGTCCTGACTTTC
TRBJ1-5 TRBV28 - - CASQGSPRGNQPQHF TGTGCCAGCCAGGGGTCCCCTAGGGGCAATCAGCCCCAGCATTTT
TRBJ2-1 TRBV19 - TRBD1 CASSISGTGGYNEQFF TGTGCCAGTAGTATCTCAGGGACAGGGGGCTACAATGAGCAGTTCTTC